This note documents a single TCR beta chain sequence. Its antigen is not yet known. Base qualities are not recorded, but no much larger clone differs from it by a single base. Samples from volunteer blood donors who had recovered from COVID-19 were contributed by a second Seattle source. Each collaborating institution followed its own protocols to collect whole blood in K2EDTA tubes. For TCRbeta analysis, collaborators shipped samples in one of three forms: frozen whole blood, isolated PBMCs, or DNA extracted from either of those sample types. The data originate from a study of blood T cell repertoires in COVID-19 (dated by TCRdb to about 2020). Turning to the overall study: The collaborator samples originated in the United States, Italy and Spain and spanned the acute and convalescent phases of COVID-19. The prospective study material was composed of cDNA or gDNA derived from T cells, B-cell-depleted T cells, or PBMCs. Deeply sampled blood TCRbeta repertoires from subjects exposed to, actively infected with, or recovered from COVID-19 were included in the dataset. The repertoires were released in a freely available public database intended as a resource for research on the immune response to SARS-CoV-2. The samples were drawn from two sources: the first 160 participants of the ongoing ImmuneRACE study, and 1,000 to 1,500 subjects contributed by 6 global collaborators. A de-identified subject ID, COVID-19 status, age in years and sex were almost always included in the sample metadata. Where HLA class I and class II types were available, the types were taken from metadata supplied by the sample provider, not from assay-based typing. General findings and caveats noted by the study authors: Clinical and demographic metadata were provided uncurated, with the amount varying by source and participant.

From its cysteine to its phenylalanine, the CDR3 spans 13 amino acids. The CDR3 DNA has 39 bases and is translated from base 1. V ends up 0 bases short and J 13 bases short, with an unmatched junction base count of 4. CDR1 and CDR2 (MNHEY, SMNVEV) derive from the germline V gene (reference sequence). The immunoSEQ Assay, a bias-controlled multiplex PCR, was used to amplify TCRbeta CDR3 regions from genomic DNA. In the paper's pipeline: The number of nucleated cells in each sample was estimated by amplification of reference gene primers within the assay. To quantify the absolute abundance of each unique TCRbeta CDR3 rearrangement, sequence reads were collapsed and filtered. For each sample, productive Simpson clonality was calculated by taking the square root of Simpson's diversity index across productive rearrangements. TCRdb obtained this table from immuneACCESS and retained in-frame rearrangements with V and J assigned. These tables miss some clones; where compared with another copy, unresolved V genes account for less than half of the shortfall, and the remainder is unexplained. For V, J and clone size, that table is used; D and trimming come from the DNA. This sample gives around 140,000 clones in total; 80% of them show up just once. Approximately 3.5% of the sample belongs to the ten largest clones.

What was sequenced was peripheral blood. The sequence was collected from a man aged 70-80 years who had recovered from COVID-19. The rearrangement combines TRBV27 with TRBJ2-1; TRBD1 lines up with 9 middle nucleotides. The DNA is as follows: TGTGCCAGCAGTTTATCCGGGGACAGGGAACAGTTCTTC. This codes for CASSLSGDREQFF.